Included here is one T cell receptor (beta chain) sequence, with context. What it binds is unknown. This sample was included in a study of T cells in Graves' hyperthyroidism and ophthalmopathy. This CDR3 comprises 12 residues. CDR1 and CDR2 (germline): SGHRS, YFSETQ. The ends were cut back, 4 bases at V and 7 bases at J, with 9 bases in the middle. The study, taken as a whole, reports: A model built on 13 V-J features separated ophthalmopathy from stable hyperthyroidism. Prediction of ophthalmopathy progression came a median 6.5 months pre-onset.

Amplification of TCR beta CDR3 regions was performed using RNA transcripts as template. First-round RT-PCR with HTBI primers amplified the TCR CDR3 region. TCRdb ran MiXCR on the multiplex PCR reads and lists one entry per CDR3 protein. Among fewer than 750,000 distinct CDR3 sequences, 46% were seen once, and the ten largest hold approximately 8.4%. The chain uses TRBV5-1 and TRBJ2-1; D unresolved. The receptor comes from a woman between 18 and 29 years old with Graves' hyperthyroidism. Sequences were obtained from peripheral blood or thyroid tissue (not recorded which). The CDR3 coding sequence is TGCGCCAGCAGCGATTCCGGTAATGAGCAGTTCTTC. This codes for CASSDSGNEQFF.